A selection of T cell receptor beta chains follows, all from one sample in a study of human CD8 memory T cell subsets. TCRdb derives one entry per CDR3 protein from the 5' RACE reads, leaving out DNA. This table lists 3,200 or so distinct CDR3 sequences. Specimen: CD8+ effector memory T cells (TEM) sorted from PBMCs. The receptors derive from a human donor in good health. CDR3s include the opening cysteine and the closing phenylalanine or tryptophan. The order of the fields is V gene, J gene, clone size, CDR3 protein. Size is omitted from some rows. Given values are once, few, many or a class for expanded clones.

v_call: TRBV9; j_call: TRBJ2-1; clone_size: medium-sized; cdr3_aa: CASSLAGGDEQFF
v_call: TRBV7-9; j_call: TRBJ1-1; clone_size: -; cdr3_aa: CASSRDRTEAFF
v_call: TRBV5-4; j_call: TRBJ2-1; clone_size: medium-sized; cdr3_aa: CASSPGLAGNQINEQFF
v_call: TRBV6-4; j_call: TRBJ2-2; clone_size: -; cdr3_aa: CASSDKGAQDTGELFF
v_call: TRBV7-9; j_call: TRBJ2-7; clone_size: -; cdr3_aa: CASSSLPGQGTYEQYF
v_call: TRBV20-1; j_call: TRBJ2-1; clone_size: -; cdr3_aa: CSAWGQGSSNEQFF
v_call: TRBV7-9; j_call: TRBJ2-2; clone_size: medium-sized; cdr3_aa: CASSLDTGELFF
v_call: TRBV3-1; j_call: TRBJ1-2; clone_size: medium-sized; cdr3_aa: CASSHAGEPDGYTF
v_call: TRBV27; j_call: TRBJ1-5; clone_size: -; cdr3_aa: CASRGGGQPQHF
v_call: TRBV6-1; j_call: TRBJ2-3; clone_size: -; cdr3_aa: CASRAGEGSTDTQYF
v_call: TRBV2; j_call: TRBJ2-7; clone_size: -; cdr3_aa: CASSEGALRYEQYF
v_call: TRBV12-3/TRBV12-4; j_call: TRBJ2-7; clone_size: -; cdr3_aa: CASSGQESSYEQYF
v_call: TRBV28; j_call: TRBJ2-7; clone_size: -; cdr3_aa: CASTNPRGGQYF
v_call: TRBV28; j_call: TRBJ2-5; clone_size: -; cdr3_aa: CASSTYRGEVQETQYF
v_call: TRBV10-2; j_call: TRBJ1-6; clone_size: -; cdr3_aa: CASTGTVAPYSPLHF
v_call: TRBV7-2; j_call: TRBJ1-2; clone_size: -; cdr3_aa: CASSHIESNYGYTF
v_call: TRBV5-4; j_call: TRBJ2-3; clone_size: -; cdr3_aa: CASSNLIWWGTDTQYF
v_call: TRBV7-3; j_call: TRBJ1-1; clone_size: -; cdr3_aa: CASSLTLLGGQNTEAFF
v_call: TRBV5-5; j_call: TRBJ2-7; clone_size: medium-sized; cdr3_aa: CASSQGVGYEQYF
v_call: TRBV10-3; j_call: TRBJ1-1; clone_size: medium-sized; cdr3_aa: CAISESLTGGKDTEAFF
v_call: TRBV6-5; j_call: TRBJ2-1; clone_size: -; cdr3_aa: CASWTGTNEQFF
v_call: TRBV6-2/TRBV6-3; j_call: TRBJ2-2; clone_size: -; cdr3_aa: CASRPGLAANTGELFF
v_call: TRBV20-1; j_call: TRBJ2-1; clone_size: -; cdr3_aa: CSAHPRNSVYNEQFF
v_call: TRBV12-3/TRBV12-4; j_call: TRBJ2-6; clone_size: -; cdr3_aa: CASSLSGHRSGANVLTF
v_call: TRBV7-2; j_call: TRBJ2-1; clone_size: -; cdr3_aa: CASSLVIGLADEQFF
v_call: TRBV7-2; j_call: TRBJ2-7; clone_size: medium-sized; cdr3_aa: CASSLGGIQFYEQYF
v_call: TRBV20-1; j_call: TRBJ1-1; clone_size: -; cdr3_aa: CSAFEPDKNTEAFF
v_call: TRBV7-9; j_call: TRBJ2-1; clone_size: medium-sized; cdr3_aa: CASSMGLGALDEQFF